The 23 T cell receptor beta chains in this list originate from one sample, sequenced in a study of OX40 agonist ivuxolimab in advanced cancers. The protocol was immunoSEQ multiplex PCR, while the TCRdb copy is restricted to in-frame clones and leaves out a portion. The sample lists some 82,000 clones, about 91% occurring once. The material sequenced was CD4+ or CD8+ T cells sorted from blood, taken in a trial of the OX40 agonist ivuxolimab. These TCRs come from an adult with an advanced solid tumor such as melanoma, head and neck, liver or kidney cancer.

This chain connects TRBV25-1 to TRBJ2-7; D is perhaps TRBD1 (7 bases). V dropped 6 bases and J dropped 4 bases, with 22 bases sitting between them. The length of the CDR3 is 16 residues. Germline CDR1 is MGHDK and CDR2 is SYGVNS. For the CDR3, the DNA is TGTGCCAGCAGGCAAACCCTGACAGGGACTGGGTACGAGCAGTACTTC. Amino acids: CASRQTLTGTGYEQYF.

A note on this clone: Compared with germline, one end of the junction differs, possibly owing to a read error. CDR3 nucleotide sequence: TGTGCCAGCAGCCAAGATACTGCCTCTTACAGTGAGCAGTTCTTC. Amino acid sequence: CASSQDTASYSEQFF. The gene calls are TRBV4-2 and TRBJ2-1, with D unclear. The germline V gene encodes CDR1 LGHNA and CDR2 YNFKEQ. The CDR3 covers 15 residues.

CDR3 in amino acids: CASSPYNGAGGNEQFF. The CDR3 nucleotides are TGCGCCAGCAGCCCCTACAACGGGGCGGGAGGTAATGAGCAGTTCTTC. The J gene is TRBJ2-1, the V gene TRBV4-1, with 8 bases identical to TRBD2. CDR3 size: 16 residues. The junction had 12 bases not matched to a gene; V was cut back by 4 bases and J by 7 bases. CDR1 and CDR2 from the germline V gene are MGHRA and YSYEKL.

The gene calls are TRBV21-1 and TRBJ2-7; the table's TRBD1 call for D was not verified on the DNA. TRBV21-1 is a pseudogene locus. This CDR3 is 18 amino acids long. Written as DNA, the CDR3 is TGTGCCAGCAGAGACCCCCCCGGGGACAGGAGAAGACCCTACGAGCAGTACTTC. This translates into CASRDPPGDRRRPYEQYF.

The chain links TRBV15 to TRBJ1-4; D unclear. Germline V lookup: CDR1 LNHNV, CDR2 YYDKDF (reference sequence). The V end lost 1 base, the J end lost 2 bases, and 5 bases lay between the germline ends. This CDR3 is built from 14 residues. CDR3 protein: CATSRGGTNEKLFF. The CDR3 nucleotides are TGTGCCACCAGCAGAGGGGGTACTAATGAAAAACTGTTTTTT.

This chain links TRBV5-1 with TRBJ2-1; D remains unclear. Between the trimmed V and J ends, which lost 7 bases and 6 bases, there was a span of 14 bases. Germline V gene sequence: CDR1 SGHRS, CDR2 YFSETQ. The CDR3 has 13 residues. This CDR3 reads CASGPTRPNEQFF. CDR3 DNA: TGCGCCAGCGGTCCAACCCGCCCCAATGAGCAGTTCTTC.

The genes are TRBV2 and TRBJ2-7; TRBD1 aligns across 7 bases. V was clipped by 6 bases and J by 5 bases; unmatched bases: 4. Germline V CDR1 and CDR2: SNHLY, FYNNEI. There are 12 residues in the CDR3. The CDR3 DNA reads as TGTGCCAGCAGGACGACAGGGAACGAGCAGTACTTC. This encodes CASRTTGNEQYF. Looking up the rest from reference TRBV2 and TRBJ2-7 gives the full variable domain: EPEVTQTPSHQVTQMGQEVILRCVPISNHLYFYWYRQILGQKVEFLVSFYNNEISEKSEIFDDQFSVERPDGSNFTLKIRSTKLEDSAMYFCASRTTGNEQYFGPGTRLTVT.

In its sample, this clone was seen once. CDR3 region: CASSRDSLIIGNTIYF. DNA of the CDR3: TGTGCCAGCAGCCGGGACAGCCTAATTATTGGAAACACCATATATTTT. The chain is built from TRBV7-9 and TRBJ1-3; 7 bases are a match to TRBD1. The ends lost 5 bases at V and 3 bases at J; junction bases unmatched: 10. CDR1 is SEHNR, CDR2 FQNEAQ, per germline (reference sequence). The CDR3 is 16 amino acids.

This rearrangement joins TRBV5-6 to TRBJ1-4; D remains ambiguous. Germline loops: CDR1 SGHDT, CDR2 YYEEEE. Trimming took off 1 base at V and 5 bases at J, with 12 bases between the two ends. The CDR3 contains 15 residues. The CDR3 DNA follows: TGTGCCAGCAGCTTGTACGCCAACTCGAATGAAAAACTGTTTTTT. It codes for CASSLYANSNEKLFF.

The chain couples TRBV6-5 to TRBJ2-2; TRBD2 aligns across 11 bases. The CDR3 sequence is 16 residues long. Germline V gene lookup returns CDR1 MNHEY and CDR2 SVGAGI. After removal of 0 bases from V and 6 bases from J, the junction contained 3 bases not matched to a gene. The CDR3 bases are TGTGCCAGCAGTTACTCCGCTAGCGGGGGGCCCGGGGAGCTGTTTTTT. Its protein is CASSYSASGGPGELFF.

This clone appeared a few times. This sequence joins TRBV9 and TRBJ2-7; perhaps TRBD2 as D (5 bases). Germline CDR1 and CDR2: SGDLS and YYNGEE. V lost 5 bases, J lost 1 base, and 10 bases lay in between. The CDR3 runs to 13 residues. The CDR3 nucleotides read TGTGCCAGCAGTGCGGGCCTTTCCTACGAGCAGTACTTC. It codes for CASSAGLSYEQYF.

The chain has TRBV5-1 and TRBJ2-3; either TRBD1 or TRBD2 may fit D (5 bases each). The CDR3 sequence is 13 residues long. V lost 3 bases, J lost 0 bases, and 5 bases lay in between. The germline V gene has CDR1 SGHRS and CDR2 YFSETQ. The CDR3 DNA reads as TGCGCCAGCAGCTGGGACAGCACAGATACGCAGTATTTT. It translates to CASSWDSTDTQYF.

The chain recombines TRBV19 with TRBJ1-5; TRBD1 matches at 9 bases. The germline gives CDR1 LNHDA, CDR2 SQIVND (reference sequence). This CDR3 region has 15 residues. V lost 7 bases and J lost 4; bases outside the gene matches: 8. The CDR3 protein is CASTQTGGWNQPQHF. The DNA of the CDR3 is TGTGCCAGTACCCAAACAGGGGGCTGGAATCAGCCCCAGCATTTT.

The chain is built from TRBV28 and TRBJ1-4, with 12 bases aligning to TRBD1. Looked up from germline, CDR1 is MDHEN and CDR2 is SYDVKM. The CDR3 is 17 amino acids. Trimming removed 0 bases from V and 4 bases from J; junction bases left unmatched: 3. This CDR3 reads CASSLWGQGAYNEKLFF. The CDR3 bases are TGTGCCAGCAGTTTATGGGGACAGGGGGCCTATAATGAAAAACTGTTTTTT.

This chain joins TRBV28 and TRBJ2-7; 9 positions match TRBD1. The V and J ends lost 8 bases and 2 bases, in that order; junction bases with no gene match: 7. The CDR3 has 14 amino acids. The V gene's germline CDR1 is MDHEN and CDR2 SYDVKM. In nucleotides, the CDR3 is TGTGCCAGCGACCCGGGACAGGGTGCCTACGAGCAGTACTTC. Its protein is CASDPGQGAYEQYF. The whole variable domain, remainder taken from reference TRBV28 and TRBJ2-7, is DVKVTQSSRYLVKRTGEKVFLECVQDMDHENMFWYRQDPGLGLRLIYFSYDVKMKEKGDIPEGYSVSREKKERFSLILESASTNQTSMYLCASDPGQGAYEQYFGPGTRLTVT.

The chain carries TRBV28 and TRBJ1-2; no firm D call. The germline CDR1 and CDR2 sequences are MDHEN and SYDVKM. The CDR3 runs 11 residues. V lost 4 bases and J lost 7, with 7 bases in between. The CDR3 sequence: CASSSSGGYTF. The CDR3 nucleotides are TGTGCCAGCAGTTCCTCTGGTGGCTACACCTTC.

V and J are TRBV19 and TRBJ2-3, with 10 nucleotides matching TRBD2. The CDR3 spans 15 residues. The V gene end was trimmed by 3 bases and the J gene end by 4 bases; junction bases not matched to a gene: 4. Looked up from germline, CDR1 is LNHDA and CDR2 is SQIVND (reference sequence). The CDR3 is CASSMRLAGADTQYF. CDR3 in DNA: TGTGCCAGTAGTATGAGGCTAGCGGGGGCAGATACGCAGTATTTT.

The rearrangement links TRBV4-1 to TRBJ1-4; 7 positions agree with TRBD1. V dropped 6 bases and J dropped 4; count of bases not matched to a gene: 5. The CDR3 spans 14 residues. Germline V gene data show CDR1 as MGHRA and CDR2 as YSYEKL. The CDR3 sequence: CASRRGDSNEKLFF. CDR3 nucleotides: TGCGCCAGCAGGCGTGGGGACAGTAATGAAAAACTGTTTTTT.

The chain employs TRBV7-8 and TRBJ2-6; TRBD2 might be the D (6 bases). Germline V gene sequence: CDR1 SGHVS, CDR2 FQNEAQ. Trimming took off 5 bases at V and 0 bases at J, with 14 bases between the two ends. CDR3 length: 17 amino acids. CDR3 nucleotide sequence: TGTGCCAGCAGCCCGGGACTCGGGAGCTCTGGGGCCAACGTCCTGACTTTC. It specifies CASSPGLGSSGANVLTF.

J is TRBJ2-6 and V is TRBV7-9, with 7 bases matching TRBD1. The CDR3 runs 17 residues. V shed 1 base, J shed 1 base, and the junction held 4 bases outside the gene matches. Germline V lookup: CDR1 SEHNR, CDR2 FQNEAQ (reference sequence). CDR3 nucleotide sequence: TGTGCCAGCAGCTTAGAGGGGGCGCTTTCTGGGGCCAACGTCCTGACTTTC. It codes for CASSLEGALSGANVLTF.

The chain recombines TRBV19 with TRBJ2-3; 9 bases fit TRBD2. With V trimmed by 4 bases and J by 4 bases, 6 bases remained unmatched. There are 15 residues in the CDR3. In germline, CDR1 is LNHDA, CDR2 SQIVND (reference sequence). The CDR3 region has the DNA TGTGCCAGTAGTACGAGAGCGGGAGGCGCAGATACGCAGTATTTT. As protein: CASSTRAGGADTQYF.

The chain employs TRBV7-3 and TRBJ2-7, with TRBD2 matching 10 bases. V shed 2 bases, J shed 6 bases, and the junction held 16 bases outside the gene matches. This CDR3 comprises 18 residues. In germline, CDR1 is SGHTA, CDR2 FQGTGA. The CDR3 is CASSLERLAGATVCEQYF. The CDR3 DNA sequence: TGTGCCAGCAGCTTAGAACGGCTAGCGGGAGCGACGGTTTGCGAGCAGTACTTC.

CDR3 coding DNA: TGTGCCAGCAGTATTAGACAGGGGAGCAATCAGCCCCAGCATTTT. As protein: CASSIRQGSNQPQHF. The chain employs TRBV28 and TRBJ1-5, with 8 bases lining up with TRBD1. Germline loops: CDR1 MDHEN, CDR2 SYDVKM. This CDR3 comprises 15 residues. The J segment lost 1 base and the V segment lost 5 bases, leaving 4 bases of the junction unmatched.